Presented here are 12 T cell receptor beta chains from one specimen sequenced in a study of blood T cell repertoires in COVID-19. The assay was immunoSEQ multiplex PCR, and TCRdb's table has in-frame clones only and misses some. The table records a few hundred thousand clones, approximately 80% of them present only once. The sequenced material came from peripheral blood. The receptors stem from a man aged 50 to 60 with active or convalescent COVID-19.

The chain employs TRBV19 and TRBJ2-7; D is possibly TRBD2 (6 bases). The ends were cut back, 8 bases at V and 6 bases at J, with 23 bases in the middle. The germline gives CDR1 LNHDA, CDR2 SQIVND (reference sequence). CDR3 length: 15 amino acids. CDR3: CASDTGTHLIREQYF. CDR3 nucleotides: TGTGCCAGTGACACCGGGACTCATCTTATACGCGAGCAGTACTTC.

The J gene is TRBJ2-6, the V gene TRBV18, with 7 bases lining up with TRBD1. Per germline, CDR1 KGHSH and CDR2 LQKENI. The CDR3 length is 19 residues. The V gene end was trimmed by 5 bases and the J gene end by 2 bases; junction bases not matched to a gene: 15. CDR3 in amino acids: CASSWDSPGIRPGANVLTF. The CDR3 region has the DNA TGTGCCAGCTCATGGGACAGCCCGGGGATTAGGCCTGGGGCCAACGTCCTGACTTTC.

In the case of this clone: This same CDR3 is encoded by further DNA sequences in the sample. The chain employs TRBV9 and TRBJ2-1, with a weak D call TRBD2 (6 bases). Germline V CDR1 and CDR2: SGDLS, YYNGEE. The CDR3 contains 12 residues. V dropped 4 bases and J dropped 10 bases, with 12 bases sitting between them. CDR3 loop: CASSSPGGEQFF. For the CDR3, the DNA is TGTGCCAGCAGCTCACCCGGGGGAGAGCAGTTCTTC. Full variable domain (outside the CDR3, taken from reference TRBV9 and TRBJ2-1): DSGVTQTPKHLITATGQRVTLRCSPRSGDLSVYWYQQSLDQGLQFLIQYYNGEERAKGNILERFSAQQFPDLHSELNLSSLELGDSALYFCASSSPGGEQFFGPGTRLTVL.

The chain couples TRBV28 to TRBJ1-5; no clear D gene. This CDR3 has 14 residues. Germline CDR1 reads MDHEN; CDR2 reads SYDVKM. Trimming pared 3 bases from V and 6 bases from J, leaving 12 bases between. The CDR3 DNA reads TGTGCCAGCAGTTTCGCCTTCCGCGGTCAGCCCCAGCATTTT. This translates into CASSFAFRGQPQHF.

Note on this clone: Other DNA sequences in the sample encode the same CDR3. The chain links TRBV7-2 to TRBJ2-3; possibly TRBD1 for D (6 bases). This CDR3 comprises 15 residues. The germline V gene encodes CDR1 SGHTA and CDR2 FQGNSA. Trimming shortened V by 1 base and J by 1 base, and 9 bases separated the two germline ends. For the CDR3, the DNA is TGTGCCAGCAGCTTAGAGGGGGTGGGCACAGATACGCAGTATTTT. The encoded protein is CASSLEGVGTDTQYF.

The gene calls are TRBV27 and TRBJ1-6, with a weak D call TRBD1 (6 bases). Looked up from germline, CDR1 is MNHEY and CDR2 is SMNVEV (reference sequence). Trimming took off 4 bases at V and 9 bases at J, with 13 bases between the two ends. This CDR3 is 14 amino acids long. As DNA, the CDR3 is TGTGCCAGCAGTTGGAGACAGGAAGGTTCACCCCTCCACTTT. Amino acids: CASSWRQEGSPLHF.

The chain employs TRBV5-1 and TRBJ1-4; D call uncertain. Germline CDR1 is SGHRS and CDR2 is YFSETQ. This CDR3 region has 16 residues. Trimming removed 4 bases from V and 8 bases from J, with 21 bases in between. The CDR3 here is CASSLKTSAGGEKLFF. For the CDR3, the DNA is TGCGCCAGCAGCCTAAAAACATCGGCAGGAGGGGAAAAACTGTTTTTT.

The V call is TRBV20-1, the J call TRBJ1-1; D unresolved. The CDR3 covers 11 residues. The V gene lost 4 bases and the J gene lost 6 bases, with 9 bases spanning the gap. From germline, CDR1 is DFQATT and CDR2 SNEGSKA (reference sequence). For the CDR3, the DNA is TGCAGTGCTACTCCTCAGGCTGAAGCTTTCTTT. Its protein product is CSATPQAEAFF.

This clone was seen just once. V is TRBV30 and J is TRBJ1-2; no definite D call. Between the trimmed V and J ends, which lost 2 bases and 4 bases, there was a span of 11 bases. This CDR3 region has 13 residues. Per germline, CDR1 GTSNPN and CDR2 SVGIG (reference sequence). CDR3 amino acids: CAWSKQTAYGYTF. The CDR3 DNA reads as TGTGCCTGGAGTAAACAGACGGCCTATGGCTACACCTTC. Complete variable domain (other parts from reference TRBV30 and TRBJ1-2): SQTIHQWPATLVQPVGSPLSLECTVEGTSNPNLYWYRQAAGRGLQLLFYSVGIGQISSEVPQNLSASRPQDRQFILSSKKLLLSDSGFYLCAWSKQTAYGYTFGSGTRLTVV.

The CDR3 loop is CASSSQGLGNQPQHF. The CDR3 bases are TGTGCCAGCAGTTCCCAGGGTTTGGGCAATCAGCCCCAGCATTTT. This chain uses TRBV28 with TRBJ1-5; perhaps TRBD1 as D (5 bases). The CDR3 is 15 residues long. The V gene lost 4 bases and the J gene lost 2 bases, with 12 bases spanning the gap. Germline V lookup: CDR1 MDHEN, CDR2 SYDVKM.

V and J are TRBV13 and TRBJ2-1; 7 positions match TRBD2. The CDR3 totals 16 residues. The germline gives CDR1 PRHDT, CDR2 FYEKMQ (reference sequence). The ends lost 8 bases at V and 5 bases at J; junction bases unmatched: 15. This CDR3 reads CASGAGELSRNNEQFF. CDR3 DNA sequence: TGTGCCAGCGGGGCGGGGGAACTTTCACGAAACAATGAGCAGTTCTTC.

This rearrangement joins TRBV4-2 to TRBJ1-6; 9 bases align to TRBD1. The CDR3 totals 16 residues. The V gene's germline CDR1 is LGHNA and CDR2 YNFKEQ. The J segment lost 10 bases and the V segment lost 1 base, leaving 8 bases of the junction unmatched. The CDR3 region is CASSQVPGQGGSPLHF. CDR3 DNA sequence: TGTGCCAGCAGCCAAGTACCGGGACAGGGAGGCTCACCCCTCCACTTT.